A single sample is the source of the 24 T cell receptor beta chains below, sequenced in a study of neurological immune-mediated disorders. TCRdb processed the 5' RACE reads anew with MiXCR; each CDR3 protein has one entry. The sample records about 66,000 distinct CDR3 sequences, about 4.2% being singletons. The specimen sequenced was PBMCs. These receptors were collected from a man aged 25 to 40 with multiple sclerosis.

This clonotype was counted many times. V is TRBV9 and J is TRBJ2-2; TRBD2 matches 10 bases. Looked up from germline, CDR1 is SGDLS and CDR2 is YYNGEE. After removal of 3 bases from V and 5 bases from J, the junction contained 10 bases not matched to a gene. CDR3 size: 17 residues. The DNA of the CDR3 is TGTGCCAGCAGCGCTGCTAGCGGGGGTTCGGGGACCGGGGAGCTGTTTTTT. This gives the protein CASSAASGGSGTGELFF.

Many counts were recorded for this clonotype. V and J are TRBV11-2 and TRBJ2-7, with 7 bases fitting TRBD1. The CDR3 covers 13 residues. Trimming took 4 bases from V and 1 from J; bases not matched to a gene: 1. Germline lookup yields CDR1 SGHAT and CDR2 FQNNGV. The CDR3, as DNA: TGTGCCAGCAGCTGGGGACAGTCCTACGAGCAGTACTTC. It encodes CASSWGQSYEQYF.

This clonotype was recorded many times. The rearrangement joins TRBV7-9 to TRBJ1-1; 11 bases are shared with TRBD1. Germline-derived CDR1 and CDR2 are SEHNR and FQNEAQ (reference sequence). Trimming took 5 bases from V and 3 from J; bases not matched to a gene: 5. The CDR3 has 15 residues. As DNA, the CDR3 is TGTGCCAGCAGCGTACCGGGACAGGGGGACACTGAAGCTTTCTTT. It encodes CASSVPGQGDTEAFF.

This clonotype was counted only a few times. The chain employs TRBV7-9 and TRBJ2-3, with D perhaps TRBD2 (5 bases). Trimming pared 5 bases from V and 2 bases from J, leaving 14 bases between. The CDR3 consists of 15 residues. The germline gives CDR1 SEHNR, CDR2 FQNEAQ (reference sequence). Here the CDR3 reads CASSPQGAVTDTQYF. CDR3 coding DNA: TGTGCCAGCAGCCCCCAAGGAGCGGTCACAGATACGCAGTATTTT.

This clonotype was seen at least ten times. V usage is TRBV5-1 and J usage is TRBJ2-2; no reliable D call. The germline gives CDR1 SGHRS, CDR2 YFSETQ. Trimming left V 4 bases short and J 5 bases short, with 24 bases between. The CDR3 extends over 18 amino acids. The CDR3 region has the DNA TGCGCCAGCAGCACCTTCACCGTGGCAGCTGGTTTTACCGGGGAGCTGTTTTTT. Its translation is CASSTFTVAAGFTGELFF.

V usage is TRBV10-3 and J usage is TRBJ1-5; D is possibly TRBD1 (5 bases). The CDR3 length is 13 residues. In germline, CDR1 is ENHRY, CDR2 SYGVKD. The germline V and J ends were trimmed by 9 bases and 3 bases, with 12 bases remaining between them. CDR3: CAIRGENNQPQHF. As DNA, the CDR3 is TGTGCCATACGGGGGGAAAACAATCAGCCCCAGCATTTT.

This clonotype was seen at least ten times. V and J are TRBV20-1 and TRBJ1-5, with D possibly matching TRBD1 (6 bases). Trimming took off 3 bases at V and 6 bases at J, with 18 bases between the two ends. Germline values: CDR1 DFQATT, CDR2 SNEGSKA (reference sequence). The CDR3 consists of 15 residues. CDR3 sequence (DNA): TGCAGTGCTAGGAAGACATTTGGGGGCGGTCAGCCCCAGCATTTT. The encoded protein is CSARKTFGGGQPQHF.

This clonotype was counted at least ten times. The chain recombines TRBV5-1 with TRBJ1-2, with no clear D. From germline, CDR1 is SGHRS and CDR2 YFSETQ. The CDR3 is made up of 13 amino acids. The V end lost 4 bases, the J end lost 9 bases, and 16 bases lay between the germline ends. The CDR3 coding sequence is TGCGCCAGCAGCCCGGATGGGGATAGGAGCTACACCTTC. Amino acids: CASSPDGDRSYTF.

This clonotype was counted many times. The J gene is TRBJ1-5, the V gene TRBV20-1; D uncertain. The CDR3 extends over 14 amino acids. Per germline, CDR1 DFQATT and CDR2 SNEGSKA (reference sequence). V lost 5 bases and J lost 6, with 17 bases in between. CDR3 region: CSASRASGSQPQHF. The CDR3 DNA sequence: TGCAGTGCTTCCCGGGCCTCGGGGAGTCAGCCCCAGCATTTT.

This clonotype was counted many times. This chain joins TRBV20-1 and TRBJ1-1, with D hard to call. CDR1 and CDR2 from the germline V gene are DFQATT and SNEGSKA (reference sequence). The V and J ends lost 5 bases and 2 bases respectively, with 9 bases between them. The CDR3 contains 12 residues. The CDR3: CSASRRNTEAFF. The DNA of the CDR3 is TGCAGTGCTTCCCGGCGTAACACTGAAGCTTTCTTT.

This clonotype was seen at least ten times. J is TRBJ1-1 and V is TRBV12-3 or TRBV12-4; 7 bases are a match to TRBD1. V dropped 3 bases and J dropped 4; count of bases not matched to a gene: 2. The CDR3 covers 13 residues. The CDR3 here is CASSLAGGTEAFF. CDR3 nucleotides: TGTGCCAGCAGTTTGGCAGGGGGCACTGAAGCTTTCTTT.

This clonotype was found many times. The chain links TRBV3-1 to TRBJ2-1; the match to TRBD2 covers 12 bases. CDR3 length: 18 amino acids. Germline CDR1 is LGHDT and CDR2 is YNNKEL (reference sequence). Germline trimming cut 1 base from V and 0 bases from J; bases unmatched to any gene: 4. The chain's CDR3 is CASSQVLAGGNSYNEQFF. The CDR3 DNA reads as TGTGCCAGCAGCCAAGTGCTAGCGGGGGGGAACTCCTACAATGAGCAGTTCTTC.

This clonotype turned up a few times. V is TRBV3-1 and J is TRBJ2-5; 7 positions match TRBD2. J gave up 4 bases and V 0 bases, and 5 bases lay outside the gene matches. The CDR3 has 15 residues. The germline gives CDR1 LGHDT, CDR2 YNNKEL (reference sequence). CDR3 residues: CASSQDWIAGETQYF. CDR3 sequence (DNA): TGTGCCAGCAGCCAAGACTGGATAGCGGGAGAGACCCAGTACTTC.

This clonotype was seen at least ten times. The chain joins TRBV27 to TRBJ1-1; D may be TRBD1 (6 bases). The CDR3 spans 11 residues. CDR1 is MNHEY, CDR2 SMNVEV, per germline (reference sequence). V was clipped by 5 bases and J by 7 bases, with 8 bases between them. The DNA for the CDR3 is TGTGCCAGCAGTACGACAGGTGAAGCTTTCTTT. It is translated as CASSTTGEAFF.

This clonotype was seen repeatedly, ten times or more. This chain uses TRBV5-1 with TRBJ2-5, with TRBD1 matching 8 bases. The CDR3 extends over 13 amino acids. Germline V gene data show CDR1 as SGHRS and CDR2 as YFSETQ. V was clipped by 4 bases and J by 5 bases; unmatched bases: 4. The DNA of the CDR3 is TGCGCCAGCAGCGCGACAGGGGATGAGACCCAGTACTTC. This codes for CASSATGDETQYF.

This clonotype was counted ten times or more. The chain's CDR3 is CSARVTGGDGTQYF. In DNA, the CDR3 is TGCAGTGCTAGAGTTACAGGGGGCGACGGGACCCAGTACTTC. The chain uses TRBV20-1 and TRBJ2-5; 9 bases are shared with TRBD1. Per the germline V gene, CDR1 is DFQATT and CDR2 is SNEGSKA (reference sequence). The CDR3 runs 14 residues. Germline trimming cut 1 base from V and 7 bases from J; bases unmatched to any gene: 7.

This clonotype was detected many times. The rearrangement joins TRBV9 to TRBJ2-7, with a weak D call TRBD1 (5 bases). The V end was cut by 0 bases, the J end by 5 bases, with 21 bases between. The CDR3 sequence is 17 residues long. The germline gives CDR1 SGDLS, CDR2 YYNGEE. The CDR3 nucleotides read TGTGCCAGCAGCGTAGGGGTAAAGGGGCCCTCTTTGAACGAGCAGTACTTC. It encodes CASSVGVKGPSLNEQYF.

The V gene is TRBV7-9, the J gene TRBJ2-1, with D possibly matching TRBD2 (6 bases). The V end was cut by 6 bases, the J end by 0 bases, with 12 bases between. CDR3 length equals 15 residues. CDR1 is SEHNR, CDR2 FQNEAQ, per germline (reference sequence). The CDR3 DNA reads TGTGCCAGCAGGACTCTAGCGAGCTCCTACAATGAGCAGTTCTTC. Translated: CASRTLASSYNEQFF.

There are many counts of this clonotype. V gene TRBV5-1 combines with J gene TRBJ2-2; D uncertain. Germline V lookup: CDR1 SGHRS, CDR2 YFSETQ. Between the trimmed V and J ends, which lost 2 bases and 6 bases, there was a span of 2 bases. The CDR3 has 11 residues. The CDR3 sequence: CASSFPGELFF. The CDR3 region has the DNA TGCGCCAGCAGCTTCCCCGGGGAGCTGTTTTTT.

This clonotype was seen repeatedly, ten times or more. V usage is TRBV20-1 and J usage is TRBJ2-2; TRBD2 aligns across 8 bases. Unmatched junction bases numbered 3, after V lost 0 bases and J lost 0 bases. The CDR3 length is 16 residues. Looked up from germline, CDR1 is DFQATT and CDR2 is SNEGSKA (reference sequence). This chain's CDR3 is CSARELAGTNTGELFF. CDR3 nucleotide sequence: TGCAGTGCTAGAGAATTAGCGGGGACGAACACCGGGGAGCTGTTTTTT.

This clonotype came up many times. The chain recombines TRBV7-2 with TRBJ1-1; tentative D call: TRBD1 (5 bases). Germline CDR1 and CDR2: SGHTA and FQGNSA. CDR3 length: 10 residues. The CDR3 loop is CSAGGTEAFF. CDR3 DNA: TGTTCCGCGGGGGGAACTGAAGCTTTCTTT.

This clonotype has just a few counts. V usage is TRBV11-2 and J usage is TRBJ2-1; 12 bases are shared with TRBD2. The CDR3 extends over 18 amino acids. CDR1 SGHAT and CDR2 FQNNGV come from the germline V gene. With 1 base clipped from V and 0 bases from J, the junction kept 4 bases outside the gene matches. In DNA form, the CDR3 reads TGTGCCAGCAGCTTAGTGCTAGCGGGGGGGAGCTCCTACAATGAGCAGTTCTTC. Amino acid sequence: CASSLVLAGGSSYNEQFF. The full variable domain, rest sourced from reference TRBV11-2 and TRBJ2-1, is EAGVAQSPRYKIIEKRQSVAFWCNPISGHATLYWYQQILGQGPKLLIQFQNNGVVDDSQLPKDRFSAERLKGVDSTLKIQPAKLEDSAVYLCASSLVLAGGSSYNEQFFGPGTRLTVL.

The sample holds a few counts of this clonotype. The chain combines TRBV10-3 with TRBJ2-4; D unresolved. Trimming left V 8 bases short and J 0 bases short, with 11 bases between. Germline values: CDR1 ENHRY, CDR2 SYGVKD. This CDR3 contains 14 residues. DNA for the CDR3: TGTGCCATCTCGTCTAAGGAAGCCAAAAACATTCAGTACTTC. It encodes CAISSKEAKNIQYF.

The sample holds many counts of this clonotype. This rearrangement joins TRBV9 to TRBJ1-1, with 10 bases aligning to TRBD1. The CDR3 runs 16 residues. V gave up 0 bases and J gave up 4 bases; unmatched junction bases: 6. Germline CDR1 reads SGDLS; CDR2 reads YYNGEE. CDR3 residues: CASSVGDRGGGTEAFF. In nucleotides, the CDR3 is TGTGCCAGCAGCGTAGGGGACAGGGGTGGAGGCACTGAAGCTTTCTTT.